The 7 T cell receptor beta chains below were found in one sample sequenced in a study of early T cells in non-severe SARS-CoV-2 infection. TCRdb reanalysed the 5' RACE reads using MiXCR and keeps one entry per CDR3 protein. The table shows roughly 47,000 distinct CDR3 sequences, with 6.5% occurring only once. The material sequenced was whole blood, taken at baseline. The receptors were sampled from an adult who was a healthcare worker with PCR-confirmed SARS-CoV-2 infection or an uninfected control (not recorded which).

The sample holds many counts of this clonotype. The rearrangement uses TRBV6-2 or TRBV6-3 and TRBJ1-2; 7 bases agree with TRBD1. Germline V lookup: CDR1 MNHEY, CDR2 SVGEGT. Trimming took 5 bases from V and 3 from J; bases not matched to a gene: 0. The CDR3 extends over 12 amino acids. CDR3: CASSDRDYGYTF. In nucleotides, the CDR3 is TGTGCCAGCAGTGACAGGGACTATGGCTACACCTTC.

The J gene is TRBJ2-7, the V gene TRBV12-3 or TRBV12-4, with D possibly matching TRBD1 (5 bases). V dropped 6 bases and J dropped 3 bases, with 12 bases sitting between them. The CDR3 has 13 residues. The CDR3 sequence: CASRKTGVYEQYF. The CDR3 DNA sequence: TGTGCCAGCAGAAAAACAGGAGTCTACGAGCAGTACTTC.

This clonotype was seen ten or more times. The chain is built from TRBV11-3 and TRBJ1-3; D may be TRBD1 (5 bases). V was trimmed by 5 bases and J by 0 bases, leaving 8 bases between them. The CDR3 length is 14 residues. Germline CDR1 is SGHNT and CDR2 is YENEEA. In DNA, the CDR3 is TGTGCCAGCAGCCCAGGACACTCTGGAAACACCATATATTTT. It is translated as CASSPGHSGNTIYF.

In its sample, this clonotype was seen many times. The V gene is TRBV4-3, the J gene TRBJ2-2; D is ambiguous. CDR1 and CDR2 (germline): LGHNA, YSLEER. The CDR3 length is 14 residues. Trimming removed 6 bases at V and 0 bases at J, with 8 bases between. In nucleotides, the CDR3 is TGCGCCAGCAGAACGAGCCCGAACACCGGGGAGCTGTTTTTT. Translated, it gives CASRTSPNTGELFF.

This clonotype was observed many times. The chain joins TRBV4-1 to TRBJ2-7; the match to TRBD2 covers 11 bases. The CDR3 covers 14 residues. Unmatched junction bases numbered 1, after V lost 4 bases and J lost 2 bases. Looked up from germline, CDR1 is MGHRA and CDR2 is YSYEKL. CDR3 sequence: CASSRTSGPYEQYF. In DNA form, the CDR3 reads TGCGCCAGCAGCCGGACTAGCGGGCCCTACGAGCAGTACTTC.

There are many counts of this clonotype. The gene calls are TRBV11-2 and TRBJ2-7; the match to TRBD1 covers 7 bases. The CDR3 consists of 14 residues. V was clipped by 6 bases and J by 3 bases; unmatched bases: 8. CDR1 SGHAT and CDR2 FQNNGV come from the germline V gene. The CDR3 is CASRIQGNSYEQYF. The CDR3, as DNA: TGTGCCAGCAGGATACAGGGGAACAGCTACGAGCAGTACTTC.

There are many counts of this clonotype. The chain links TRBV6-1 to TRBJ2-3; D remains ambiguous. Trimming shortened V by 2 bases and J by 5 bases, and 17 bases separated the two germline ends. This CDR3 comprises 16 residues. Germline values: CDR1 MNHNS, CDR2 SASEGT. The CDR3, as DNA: TGTGCCAGCAGTGAATATTCGGGCGGCATGGGAGATACGCAGTATTTT. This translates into CASSEYSGGMGDTQYF.